This T cell receptor (beta chain) was sequenced during a study of T cells after yellow fever vaccination. The CDR3 has 14 amino acids. V gave up 10 bases and J gave up 5 bases; unmatched junction bases: 11. TCRdb passed the 5' RACE reads through MiXCR, listing each CDR3 protein once. The table has about 320,000 distinct CDR3 sequences, approximately 4.3% seen once. The TCR originated in a man between 18 and 35 years old who received the YFV17D yellow fever vaccine. The sample in question was PBMCs, obtained 15 days after the yellow fever booster vaccination. The chain is built from TRBV12-3 or TRBV12-4 and TRBJ2-5, with 9 bases that match TRBD2. The CDR3 coding sequence is TGTGCCACCGGTATAGCGGGGGACGAGGAGACCCAGTACTTC. Translation: CATGIAGDEETQYF.